This T cell receptor (beta chain) came from a study of blood T cell repertoires in COVID-19. Libraries were prepared by immunoSEQ multiplex PCR; TCRdb keeps only in-frame clonotypes and omits some of them. The sample consists of a few hundred thousand clones, approximately 83% of them appearing once. The sequenced sample was PBMCs or T cells enriched from blood (not recorded which). The sequence derives from a young man who had recovered from COVID-19.

CDR3 protein: CASSQGQGKPEAFF. The CDR3 bases are TGTGCCAGCAGCCAGGGACAGGGTAAGCCTGAAGCTTTCTTT. The chain couples TRBV3-1 (or the pseudogene TRBV3-2) to TRBJ1-1; 9 bases line up with TRBD1. CDR3 length: 14 residues. Looked up from germline, CDR1 is LGHDT and CDR2 is YNNKEL (reference sequence). Trimming at V came to 3 bases and at J to 6 bases, leaving 5 bases not matched to a gene.